This T cell receptor (beta chain) was sequenced during a study of blood T cell repertoires in COVID-19. Study information: The cDNA or gDNA used as material had been derived from T cells, B-cell-depleted T cells, or PBMCs.

From germline, CDR1 is SGHVS and CDR2 FNYEAQ. The CDR3 totals 15 residues. The V gene lost 7 bases and the J gene lost 2 bases, with 18 bases spanning the gap. The method was immunoSEQ multiplex PCR; TCRdb's version includes in-frame clones alone and lacks a portion of them. The data hold 350,000 to 450,000 clones, with 75% to 90% observed a single time. V gene TRBV7-6 combines with J gene TRBJ2-7; possibly TRBD1 for D (6 bases). This receptor was taken from a woman between 18 and 30 years old with acute or convalescent COVID-19. What was sequenced was peripheral blood. The DNA of the CDR3 is TGTGCCAGCACCATCATAGGAACAGGGCCCTACGAGCAGTACTTC. It specifies CASTIIGTGPYEQYF.